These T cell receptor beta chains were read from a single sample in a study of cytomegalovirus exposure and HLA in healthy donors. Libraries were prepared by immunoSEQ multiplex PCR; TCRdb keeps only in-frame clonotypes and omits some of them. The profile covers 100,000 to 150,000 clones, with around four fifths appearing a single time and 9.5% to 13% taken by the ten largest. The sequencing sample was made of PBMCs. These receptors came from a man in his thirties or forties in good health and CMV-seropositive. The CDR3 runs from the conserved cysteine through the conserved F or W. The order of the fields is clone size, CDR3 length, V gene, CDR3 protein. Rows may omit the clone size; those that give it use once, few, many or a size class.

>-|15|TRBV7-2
CASSFLAGDAYEQYF
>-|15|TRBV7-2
CASRPTSGGTYEQYF
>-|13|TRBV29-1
CSVIQAASYEQYF
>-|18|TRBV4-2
CASSQDIIGTLSFYGYTF
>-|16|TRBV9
CASSPRAGGTTDTQYF
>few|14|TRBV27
CASSPIGGTYEQYF
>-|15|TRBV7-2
CASSVQQGINEKLFF
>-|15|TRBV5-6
CASSRDPQGFYEQYF
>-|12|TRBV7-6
CASSVQADTQYF
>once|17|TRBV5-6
CASSFSMGFPKDNEQFF
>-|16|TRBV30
CACRRAGLSSGNTIYF
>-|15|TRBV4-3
CASSQAIRDKEKLFF
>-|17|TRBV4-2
CASSQEGAGTGRYGYTF
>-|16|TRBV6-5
CASSYSIIDTNYGYTF
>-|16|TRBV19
CASSPHPGLALDTQYF
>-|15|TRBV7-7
CASSLVGGRGDEQFF
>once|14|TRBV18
CASSPGAAQETQYF
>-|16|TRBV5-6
CASSLWLAAANEKLFF
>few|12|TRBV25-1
CASSEYAGEQYF
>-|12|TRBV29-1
CSVEAGNTEAFF
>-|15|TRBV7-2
CASSLVARQTTEAFF
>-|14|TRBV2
CASSTGQGGYEQYF
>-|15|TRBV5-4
CASSPQGLGQETQYF
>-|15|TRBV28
CASSGGQINNEKLFF
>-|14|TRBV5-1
CASSPNPYTDTQYF
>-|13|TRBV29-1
CSVHRGGGYEQYF
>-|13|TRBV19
CASSFLAGETQYF
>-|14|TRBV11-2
CASRFGDRGQEQYF
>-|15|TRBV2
CATRGSSGRYNEQFF
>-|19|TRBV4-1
CASSQDPIFPGGVRETQYF
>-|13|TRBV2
CASSVLGNQPQHF
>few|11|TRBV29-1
CSVATSYEQYF
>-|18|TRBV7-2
CASSSLLLAGGIYNEQFF
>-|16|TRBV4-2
CASSQVMSSQNTEAFF
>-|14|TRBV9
CASSVAVGPYEQYF
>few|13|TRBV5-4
CASSLPVNYGYTF
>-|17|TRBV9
CASSVHVNGQGAGGYTF
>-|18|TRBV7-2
CASSRGLAGTTNTGELFF
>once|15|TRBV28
CASSTSGRGWNEQFF
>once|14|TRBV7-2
CASSNTPRPETQYF
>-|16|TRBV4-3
CASSLLWRVPTGELFF
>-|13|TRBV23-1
CASRPYRVHEQYF
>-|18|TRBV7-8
CASSPSASSIGAYNEQFF
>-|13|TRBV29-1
CSVEELALGTQYF
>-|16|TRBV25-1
CASSEFAGGTTDTQYF
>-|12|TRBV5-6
CASSSTPYEQYF
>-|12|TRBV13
CASRQGNYEQYF
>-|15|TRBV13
CASSQQGEPTQPQHF
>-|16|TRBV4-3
CASSQERSSGTDTQYF
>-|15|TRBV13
CASSLTGVQTGELFF
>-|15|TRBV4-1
CASSRNERGGGGYTF
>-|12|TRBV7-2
CASRSYNYGYTF
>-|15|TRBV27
CASSYLAGITDTQYF
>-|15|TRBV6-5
CASSMDGLATGELFF
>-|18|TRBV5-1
CASSLAPGLQYLNTEAFF
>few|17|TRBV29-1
CSVDGPTSGSLADTQYF
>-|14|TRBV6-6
CASSYPGRGTEAFF
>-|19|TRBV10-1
CASSEKCLGGAGADTEAFF